The text below deals with one T cell receptor beta chain. Its antigen is undetermined. These data belong to a study of blood T cells in healthy people across ages. The V gene end was trimmed by 9 bases and the J gene end by 13 bases; junction bases not matched to a gene: 15. CDR1 is KGHDR, CDR2 SFDVKD, per germline. The CDR3 consists of 14 residues. Using a J-beta primer mix together with a sample-barcoded 5' primer, a second PCR was run for roughly 6 to 12 cycles. A single record per CDR3 protein comes from TCRdb applying MiXCR to the 5' RACE reads. The table lists hundreds of thousands of distinct CDR3 sequences, less than 45% of them singletons, with about 32% in the top ten. Each donor's blood draw was roughly 10 milliliters of peripheral blood. General study findings and limits: Age advanced and TCR beta diversity per million T cells fell, roughly linearly.

The TCR comes from an elderly man in good health. Sequences were obtained from blood. The chain combines TRBV24-1 with TRBJ2-4; 9 nucleotides line up with TRBD1. The CDR3 loop is CATQRQGVYNEQYF. The CDR3 nucleotides read TGTGCCACCCAACGACAGGGGGTCTACAATGAGCAGTACTTC.